The 15 T cell receptor beta chains below come from one sample, sequenced in a study of T-cell reconstitution after alpha-beta-depleted transplantation in children. The authors prepared the TCRbeta library with unique molecular identifiers. A single record per CDR3 protein comes from TCRdb applying MiXCR to the PCR reads. The data hold some 100,000 distinct CDR3 sequences, with roughly a quarter observed a single time. The sample consisted of PBMCs, taken before TCRalphabeta/CD19-depleted stem cell transplant. The receptor source for this set is a boy younger than 10 with acute lymphoblastic leukemia, due to receive a stem cell transplant.

This clonotype was found a few times. The CDR3 sequence is CATSDMKDSSYNEQFF. The CDR3 region has the DNA TGTGCCACCAGTGATATGAAGGACAGCTCCTACAATGAGCAGTTCTTC. The rearrangement joins TRBV24-1 to TRBJ2-1; tentatively, D is TRBD1 (6 bases). There are 16 residues in the CDR3. The germline V and J ends were trimmed by 3 bases and 0 bases, with 11 bases remaining between them. Germline V lookup: CDR1 KGHDR, CDR2 SFDVKD.

As for this clonotype: This may be a read error: a much more frequent sequence differs by one nucleotide. This CDR3 is CASSETGGVCYGYTF. In DNA form, the CDR3 reads TGTGCCAGCAGCGAAACAGGGGGCGTCTGCTATGGCTACACCTTC. The chain uses TRBV7-9 and TRBJ1-2, with 9 nucleotides matching TRBD1. Per germline, CDR1 SEHNR and CDR2 FQNEAQ (reference sequence). The CDR3 spans 15 residues. With 5 bases clipped from V and 4 bases from J, the junction kept 8 bases outside the gene matches. The full variable domain, rest sourced from reference TRBV7-9 and TRBJ1-2, is DTGVSQNPRHKITKRGQNVTFRCDPISEHNRLYWYRQTLGQGPEFLTYFQNEAQLEKSRLLSDRFSAERPKGSFSTLEIQRTEQGDSAMYLCASSETGGVCYGYTFGSGTRLTVV.

Ten or more counts support this clonotype. The chain employs TRBV25-1 and TRBJ2-7; no reliable D call. The CDR3 extends over 15 amino acids. The germline V and J ends were trimmed by 3 bases and 1 base, with 13 bases remaining between them. Germline V CDR1 and CDR2: MGHDK, SYGVNS. The CDR3 region has the DNA TGTGCCAGCAGTGATTTAGGTCCGGAATCCTACGAGCAGTACTTC. This gives the protein CASSDLGPESYEQYF.

The V gene is TRBV4-1, the J gene TRBJ2-5, with D unresolved. V was cut by 0 bases and J by 2 bases, with 7 bases left in between. Germline V CDR1 and CDR2: MGHRA, YSYEKL. The CDR3 spans 14 residues. The CDR3 sequence is CASSQDTSQETQYF. The CDR3 DNA follows: TGCGCCAGCAGCCAAGATACCTCTCAAGAGACCCAGTACTTC.

This clonotype was seen many times. The CDR3 loop reads CSVARGSTDTQYF. CDR3 DNA: TGCAGCGTTGCGCGGGGAAGCACAGATACGCAGTATTTT. The rearrangement links TRBV29-1 to TRBJ2-3, with D perhaps TRBD2 (6 bases). The germline gives CDR1 SQVTM, CDR2 ANQGSEA. The CDR3 covers 13 residues. V lost 4 bases, J lost 0 bases, and 8 bases lay in between.

Only a few counts were recorded for this clonotype. The V and J genes are TRBV7-2 and TRBJ2-7; D is undetermined. V shed 2 bases and J shed 0 bases, with 11 bases lying between them. The germline gives CDR1 SGHTA, CDR2 FQGNSA. The CDR3 runs 15 residues. CDR3 residues: CASSLTGFNSYEQYF. CDR3 bases: TGTGCCAGCAGCTTAACGGGCTTCAACTCCTACGAGCAGTACTTC.

J is TRBJ2-3 and V is TRBV6-1; TRBD2 aligns across 10 bases. Germline V gene sequence: CDR1 MNHNS, CDR2 SASEGT. The V segment lost 7 bases and the J segment 1 base; nucleotides outside the gene matches: 2. The CDR3 contains 14 residues. The CDR3 loop is CASNGLAGTDTQYF. CDR3 DNA: TGTGCCAGCAACGGACTAGCGGGCACAGATACGCAGTATTTT.

The J gene is TRBJ2-2, the V gene TRBV5-1; 9 nucleotides agree with TRBD2. The CDR3 extends over 15 amino acids. The junction had 11 bases not matched to a gene; V was cut back by 4 bases and J by 10 bases. Germline CDR1 SGHRS, CDR2 YFSETQ. The CDR3 loop reads CASSPGTSSLEELFF. The CDR3 DNA is TGCGCCAGCAGCCCCGGGACTAGCTCTTTAGAGGAGCTGTTTTTT.

The rearrangement joins TRBV20-1 to TRBJ1-2, with D possibly being TRBD1 (5 bases). Looked up from germline, CDR1 is DFQATT and CDR2 is SNEGSKA (reference sequence). The germline V and J ends were trimmed by 5 bases and 8 bases, with 21 bases remaining between them. The CDR3 length is 14 residues. DNA of the CDR3: TGCAGTGCTCCCCGGGACCCTATTGAAGGAGGCTACACCTTC. It yields the protein CSAPRDPIEGGYTF.

The chain recombines TRBV3-1 with TRBJ1-5; perhaps TRBD1 as D (6 bases). CDR1 LGHDT and CDR2 YNNKEL come from the germline V gene (reference sequence). Trimming cost V 6 bases and J 6 bases, with 9 bases left between them. The CDR3 has 12 residues. The CDR3 DNA reads as TGTGCCAGCAGACAGGGCAGTCAGCCCCAGCATTTT. It specifies CASRQGSQPQHF.

This chain links TRBV19 with TRBJ2-5; 10 nucleotides agree with TRBD2. The germline V gene has CDR1 LNHDA and CDR2 SQIVND (reference sequence). The CDR3 spans 16 residues. With V trimmed by 3 bases and J by 6 bases, 10 bases remained unmatched. The CDR3 spells CASSIEGLAKGKTQYF. The CDR3 DNA reads as TGTGCCAGTAGTATCGAGGGACTAGCGAAGGGGAAGACCCAGTACTTC.

In this sample, this clonotype turned up a few times. The chain carries TRBV20-1 and TRBJ2-5, with 16 bases matching TRBD2. CDR1 DFQATT and CDR2 SNEGSKA come from the germline V gene (reference sequence). This CDR3 has 17 residues. V was pared by 1 base and J by 5 bases, with 7 bases of the junction left unmatched. CDR3 sequence reads: CSARGGLAGGPIETQYF. As DNA, the CDR3 is TGCAGTGCTAGAGGGGGACTAGCGGGAGGGCCGATTGAGACCCAGTACTTC.

Only a few counts were recorded for this clonotype. V usage is TRBV20-1 and J usage is TRBJ2-3, with TRBD2 matching 8 bases. The CDR3 spans 17 residues. After removal of 3 bases from V and 2 bases from J, the junction contained 13 bases not matched to a gene. Per germline, CDR1 DFQATT and CDR2 SNEGSKA (reference sequence). The CDR3 DNA reads as TGCAGTGCTAGTCGGATACTAGCGGAGGGGCCCACAGATACGCAGTATTTT. As protein: CSASRILAEGPTDTQYF.

This clonotype showed up many times. The chain combines TRBV5-1 with TRBJ1-1; no reliable D call. Germline CDR1 and CDR2: SGHRS and YFSETQ. The CDR3 length is 14 residues. The ends were cut back, 6 bases at V and 0 bases at J, with 12 bases in the middle. The CDR3 DNA reads as TGCGCCAGCAAACCCGGGCCGATGAACACTGAAGCTTTCTTT. It codes for CASKPGPMNTEAFF.

The table lists this clonotype with a few counts. The V gene is TRBV28, the J gene TRBJ2-3; maybe TRBD1 (6 bases). Germline lookup yields CDR1 MDHEN and CDR2 SYDVKM. V was pared by 6 bases and J by 2 bases, with 12 bases between. This CDR3 comprises 14 residues. The CDR3 region is CASRTQGHTDTQYF. In nucleotides, the CDR3 is TGTGCCAGCAGGACACAGGGACACACAGATACGCAGTATTTT.